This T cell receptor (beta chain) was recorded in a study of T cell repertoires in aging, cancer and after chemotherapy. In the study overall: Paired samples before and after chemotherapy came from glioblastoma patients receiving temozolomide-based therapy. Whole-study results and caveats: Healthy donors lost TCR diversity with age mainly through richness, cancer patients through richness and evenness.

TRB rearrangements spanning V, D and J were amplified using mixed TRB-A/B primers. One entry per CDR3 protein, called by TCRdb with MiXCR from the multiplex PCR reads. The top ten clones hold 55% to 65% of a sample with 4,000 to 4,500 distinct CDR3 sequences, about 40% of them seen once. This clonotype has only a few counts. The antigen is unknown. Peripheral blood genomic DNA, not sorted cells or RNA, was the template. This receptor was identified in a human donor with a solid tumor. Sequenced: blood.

The CDR3 reads CASSIRNEQFF. Written as DNA, the CDR3 is TGTGCCAGTAGTATAAGGAATGAGCAGTTCTTC. This sequence joins TRBV19 and TRBJ2-1; D remains ambiguous. Trimming removed 2 bases at V and 7 bases at J, with 3 bases between. The CDR3 is made up of 11 amino acids. Germline V lookup: CDR1 LNHDA, CDR2 SQIVND (reference sequence).